Listed here are 31 T cell receptor beta chains from one sample, sequenced in a study of cytomegalovirus exposure and HLA in healthy donors. The PCR employed 60 Vbeta primers together with 13 Jbeta primers. TCRdb keeps only in-frame clones here, not all; method: immunoSEQ multiplex PCR. Among approximately 130,000 clones listed, 81% were seen once. What was sequenced was PBMCs. The receptor set was obtained from a man in his late teens or twenties in good health and CMV-seronegative.

This CDR3 is CASSFARGIQETQYF. For the CDR3, the DNA is TGTGCCAGCAGCTTTGCGCGGGGGATCCAAGAGACCCAGTACTTC. This chain connects TRBV7-9 to TRBJ2-5; 7 positions match TRBD2. CDR1 and CDR2 (germline): SEHNR, FQNEAQ (reference sequence). The CDR3 has 15 residues. Germline trimming cut 3 bases from V and 1 base from J; bases unmatched to any gene: 5. The full variable domain, its missing parts supplied by reference TRBV7-9 and TRBJ2-5, is DTGVSQNPRHKITKRGQNVTFRCDPISEHNRLYWYRQTLGQGPEFLTYFQNEAQLEKSRLLSDRFSAERPKGSFSTLEIQRTEQGDSAMYLCASSFARGIQETQYFGPGTRLLVL.

The rearrangement joins TRBV25-1 to TRBJ1-1, with D possibly TRBD1 on 6 matching bases. Trimming cost V 3 bases and J 10 bases, with 12 bases left between them. The V gene's germline CDR1 is MGHDK and CDR2 SYGVNS. The CDR3 loop spans 12 amino acids. CDR3 bases: TGTGCCAGCAGTGATTTTACAGGGAGAGCTTTCTTT. Translated: CASSDFTGRAFF.

This chain uses TRBV6-1 with TRBJ1-2; possible D gene TRBD1, 6 bases. Germline V gives CDR1 MNHNS, CDR2 SASEGT. The CDR3 runs to 17 residues. Trimming pared 4 bases from V and 4 bases from J, leaving 22 bases between. The CDR3 here is CASSGLGQNLFGYGYTF. The CDR3 region has the DNA TGTGCCAGCAGTGGTTTAGGACAGAACCTCTTTGGCTATGGCTACACCTTC.

The chain carries TRBV5-1 and TRBJ2-5, with TRBD1 matching 12 bases. The CDR3 length is 16 residues. V lost 2 bases, J lost 4 bases, and 6 bases stayed unmatched. Per germline, CDR1 SGHRS and CDR2 YFSETQ. CDR3 DNA: TGCGCCAGCAGCTTTAAGGGACAGGGGGCTTCAGAGACCCAGTACTTC. This encodes CASSFKGQGASETQYF. The entire variable domain, with the rest obtained from reference TRBV5-1 and TRBJ2-5, is as follows: KAGVTQTPRYLIKTRGQQVTLSCSPISGHRSVSWYQQTPGQGLQFLFEYFSETQRNKGNFPGRFSGRQFSNSRSEMNVSTLELGDSALYLCASSFKGQGASETQYFGPGTRLLVL.

The chain has TRBV5-4 and TRBJ1-2; 7 bases align to TRBD1. V dropped 0 bases and J dropped 4; count of bases not matched to a gene: 3. Germline V lookup: CDR1 SGHNT, CDR2 YYREEE (reference sequence). This CDR3 contains 14 residues. This CDR3 is CASSLGGQTYGYTF. For the CDR3, the DNA is TGTGCCAGCAGCTTGGGGGGACAGACCTATGGCTACACCTTC.

This clone turned up a few times. The CDR3 DNA reads TGCGCCAGCAGCTTAGGTCGTGCTAGCGCCACCGATACGCAGTATTTT. Residues: CASSLGRASATDTQYF. The chain carries TRBV5-1 and TRBJ2-3; D is possibly TRBD2 (6 bases). Germline assignment: CDR1 SGHRS and CDR2 YFSETQ. Between the trimmed V and J ends, which lost 2 bases and 6 bases, there was a span of 19 bases. This CDR3 contains 16 residues.

The chain recombines TRBV19 with TRBJ2-3; 7 bases fit TRBD2. CDR1 is LNHDA, CDR2 SQIVND, per germline (reference sequence). V lost 6 bases, J lost 1 base, and 10 bases stayed unmatched. The CDR3 is made up of 16 amino acids. CDR3 nucleotides: TGTGCCAGTAGCCCATCGGGAGGAGGGGGCACAGATACGCAGTATTTT. Its translation is CASSPSGGGGTDTQYF.

The chain couples TRBV7-9 to TRBJ1-1, with 7 bases matching TRBD1. The CDR3 is 19 amino acids. Losses at the gene ends were 5 bases for V and 4 bases for J; bases not matched to a gene: 22. CDR1 is SEHNR, CDR2 FQNEAQ, per germline (reference sequence). The CDR3 loop reads CASSSRQGLGGRGGTEAFF. The CDR3 DNA follows: TGTGCCAGCAGCAGTAGGCAGGGATTAGGGGGCAGGGGAGGCACTGAAGCTTTCTTT. The full variable domain, completed using reference TRBV7-9 and TRBJ1-1, is DTGVSQNPRHKITKRGQNVTFRCDPISEHNRLYWYRQTLGQGPEFLTYFQNEAQLEKSRLLSDRFSAERPKGSFSTLEIQRTEQGDSAMYLCASSSRQGLGGRGGTEAFFGQGTRLTVV.

The gene calls are TRBV4-2 and TRBJ2-5, with a weak D call TRBD2 (6 bases). V dropped 0 bases and J dropped 2 bases, with 22 bases sitting between them. This CDR3 is built from 19 residues. Germline V gives CDR1 LGHNA, CDR2 YNFKEQ. The CDR3 DNA reads as TGTGCCAGCAGCCAAGATTGGTATCCACTAGCACGTGTTCAAGAGACCCAGTACTTC. Translating it yields CASSQDWYPLARVQETQYF.

The chain is built from TRBV30 and TRBJ1-4, with D tentatively TRBD1 (5 bases). Germline V gene data show CDR1 as GTSNPN and CDR2 as SVGIG (reference sequence). The CDR3 is made up of 14 amino acids. V gave up 3 bases and J gave up 5 bases, with 13 bases separating them. The CDR3 nucleotides read TGTGCCTGGAGCGTGGTGGGGGGAAATGAAAAACTGTTTTTT. Translating gives CAWSVVGGNEKLFF.

V gene TRBV4-2 combines with J gene TRBJ1-1; 9 positions agree with TRBD1. This CDR3 is built from 16 residues. Germline V lookup: CDR1 LGHNA, CDR2 YNFKEQ. V lost 6 bases to trimming and J lost 2 bases; unmatched junction nucleotides: 10. The CDR3: CASRLPPGQGNTEAFF. The CDR3 DNA reads as TGTGCCAGCAGACTTCCTCCGGGACAGGGAAACACTGAAGCTTTCTTT.

The chain recombines TRBV4-3 with TRBJ2-7; a weak D match, TRBD1 (6 bases). In germline, CDR1 is LGHNA, CDR2 YSLEER. This CDR3 spans 15 amino acids. Trimming removed 0 bases at V and 3 bases at J, with 12 bases between. DNA for the CDR3: TGCGCCAGCAGCCAAGATAGACAGGACCTCTACGAGCAGTACTTC. It specifies CASSQDRQDLYEQYF.

J is TRBJ2-7 and V is TRBV9, with D perhaps TRBD2 (5 bases). This CDR3 contains 16 residues. Trimming took off 0 bases at V and 3 bases at J, with 16 bases between the two ends. Germline V CDR1 and CDR2: SGDLS, YYNGEE. Written as DNA, the CDR3 is TGTGCCAGCAGCGTAGCAGGAGGCGGCACCATCTACGAGCAGTACTTC. This translates into CASSVAGGGTIYEQYF.

This chain uses TRBV4-2 with TRBJ1-2; D gene ambiguous. The V end lost 0 bases, the J end lost 2 bases, and 10 bases lay between the germline ends. Germline assignment: CDR1 LGHNA and CDR2 YNFKEQ. This CDR3 is built from 15 residues. DNA for the CDR3: TGTGCCAGCAGCCAAGAGGATCCCGGGAACTATGGCTACACCTTC. It codes for CASSQEDPGNYGYTF.

This sequence joins TRBV6-6 and TRBJ2-7; D unresolved. Trimming shortened V by 7 bases and J by 1 base, and 11 bases separated the two germline ends. Germline CDR1 reads MNHNY; CDR2 reads SVGAGI (reference sequence). The CDR3 loop spans 13 amino acids. CDR3 residues: CASKYGFSYEQYF. DNA of the CDR3: TGTGCCAGCAAGTACGGGTTTTCCTACGAGCAGTACTTC.

CDR3: CASSLLQTGGFTEAFF. The CDR3, as DNA: TGTGCCAGCAGCTTGTTGCAGACAGGGGGATTTACTGAAGCTTTCTTT. The chain uses TRBV5-4 and TRBJ1-1, with TRBD1 matching over 9 bases. V trimming: 1 base; J trimming: 5 bases; junction bases outside the gene matches: 9. The CDR3 sequence is 16 residues long. Germline V lookup: CDR1 SGHNT, CDR2 YYREEE (reference sequence).

V is TRBV25-1 and J is TRBJ1-2, with a tentative D call TRBD1 (6 bases). V lost 1 base and J lost 4, with 10 bases in between. The germline V gene encodes CDR1 MGHDK and CDR2 SYGVNS. CDR3 length: 14 residues. Here the CDR3 DNA reads TGTGCCAGCAGTGAATTCCGGGGGGCCTATGGCTACACCTTC. Protein product: CASSEFRGAYGYTF.

Regarding this clone: One junction end does not reproduce the germline sequence, and a read error may be involved. The same CDR3 also results from other DNA sequences found in this sample. CDR3 nucleotide sequence: TGTGCCAGCAGCCCCCAGACAGGGGGCCAAATGAACACTGAGGCTTTCTTT. Translation: CASSPQTGGQMNTEAFF. This rearrangement joins TRBV5-4 to TRBJ1-1; TRBD1 matches at 10 bases. Germline V lookup: CDR1 SGHNT, CDR2 YYREEE (reference sequence). This CDR3 region has 17 residues.

CDR3 nucleotides: TGCGCCAGCCGAGGAGCGGGGGAGGCTGATGAGCAGTTCTTC. Protein: CASRGAGEADEQFF. This chain joins TRBV10-2 and TRBJ2-1, with 8 bases aligning to TRBD2. The CDR3 contains 14 residues. V was clipped by 8 bases and J by 8 bases; unmatched bases: 11. Germline assignment: CDR1 WSHSY and CDR2 SAAADI.

The gene calls are TRBV7-2 and TRBJ1-1, with 7 bases lining up with TRBD1. From germline, CDR1 is SGHTA and CDR2 FQGNSA. V dropped 5 bases and J dropped 7; count of bases not matched to a gene: 7. This CDR3 region has 13 residues. CDR3 nucleotide sequence: TGTGCCAGCAGCAAGGACAGGTACTTTGAAGCTTTCTTT. As protein: CASSKDRYFEAFF.

This rearrangement joins TRBV14 to TRBJ2-1, with TRBD2 identical over 10 bases. Germline V lookup: CDR1 SGHDN, CDR2 FVKESK. This CDR3 spans 16 amino acids. V was pared by 8 bases and J by 10 bases, with 17 bases of the junction left unmatched. The CDR3 protein is CASASPISGGAGEQFF. The CDR3 nucleotides read TGTGCCAGCGCCTCGCCCATCAGCGGGGGGGCCGGGGAGCAGTTCTTC.

The genes are TRBV28 and TRBJ1-6; TRBD1 agrees at 9 bases. V shed 6 bases and J 4 bases; nucleotides not matched to a gene: 7. The CDR3 extends over 16 amino acids. The germline CDR1 and CDR2 sequences are MDHEN and SYDVKM. Here the CDR3 reads CASSPTGGNYNSPLHF. The CDR3 DNA is TGTGCCAGCAGCCCAACAGGGGGCAATTATAATTCACCCCTCCACTTT.

This sequence joins TRBV6-4 and TRBJ1-6; no reliable D call. Germline-derived CDR1 and CDR2 are MRHNA and SNTAGT. This CDR3 has 14 residues. V lost 0 bases and J 10 bases, leaving 10 bases between the germline ends. The CDR3 here is CASSDSSRGSPLHF. The CDR3 DNA follows: TGTGCCAGCAGTGACTCGTCACGAGGATCACCCCTCCACTTT.

V gene TRBV5-8 combines with J gene TRBJ2-3; 11 bases are shared with TRBD1. With V trimmed by 4 bases and J by 4 bases, 8 bases remained unmatched. CDR1 is SGHTS, CDR2 YDEGEE, per germline. The CDR3 spans 16 residues. The CDR3 DNA sequence: TGTGCCAGCAGCCTGGGACAGGGGGTCAATCCAGATACGCAGTATTTT. Its translation: CASSLGQGVNPDTQYF.

This rearrangement joins TRBV11-2 to TRBJ1-3; D call uncertain. V was trimmed by 5 bases and J by 2 bases, leaving 10 bases between them. The CDR3 runs to 14 residues. Germline V CDR1 and CDR2: SGHAT, FQNNGV. CDR3 protein: CASSPRTAGNTIYF. As DNA, the CDR3 is TGTGCCAGCAGCCCCCGGACTGCTGGAAACACCATATATTTT.

The CDR3 DNA reads as TGTGCCAGCAGCTTAGCGGTAGCGGGGCCCTACAATGAGCAGTTCTTC. Protein product: CASSLAVAGPYNEQFF. V and J are TRBV13 and TRBJ2-1, with TRBD2 identical over 8 bases. CDR3 length: 16 residues. Trimming removed 1 base from V and 2 bases from J; junction bases left unmatched: 4. Germline CDR1 PRHDT, CDR2 FYEKMQ (reference sequence).

In this sample, this clone turned up a few times. This chain joins TRBV6-5 and TRBJ2-5; 7 bases agree with TRBD2. This CDR3 spans 14 amino acids. J lost 0 bases, V lost 2 bases, and 0 bases had no gene match. Looked up from germline, CDR1 is MNHEY and CDR2 is SVGAGI. The CDR3 is CASSYRGDQETQYF. The DNA of the CDR3 is TGTGCCAGCAGTTACCGGGGGGACCAAGAGACCCAGTACTTC.

This rearrangement joins TRBV6-5 to TRBJ2-1; maybe TRBD1 (5 bases). Trimming took off 0 bases at V and 7 bases at J, with 7 bases between the two ends. The CDR3 sequence is 13 residues long. The germline V gene has CDR1 MNHEY and CDR2 SVGAGI. CDR3 amino acids: CASSYSSGNEQFF. Here the CDR3 DNA reads TGTGCCAGCAGTTACTCCTCAGGGAATGAGCAGTTCTTC.

CDR3 nucleotide sequence: TGTGCCAGTAGAAACGGGGGATCTGGGGCCAACGTCCTGACTTTC. This sequence encodes CASRNGGSGANVLTF. V is TRBV19 and J is TRBJ2-6, with TRBD2 as a possible D gene (6 bases). Germline V lookup: CDR1 LNHDA, CDR2 SQIVND (reference sequence). The CDR3 is 15 amino acids. V shed 6 bases and J shed 1 base, with 10 bases lying between them. Together with reference TRBV19 and TRBJ2-6, the CDR3 gives the full variable domain: DGGITQSPKYLFRKEGQNVTLSCEQNLNHDAMYWYRQDPGQGLRLIYYSQIVNDFQKGDIAEGYSVSREKKESFPLTVTSAQKNPTAFYLCASRNGGSGANVLTFGAGSRLTVL.

The chain uses TRBV7-2 and TRBJ2-1; 10 bases align to TRBD2. This CDR3 has 14 amino acids. The germline V gene encodes CDR1 SGHTA and CDR2 FQGNSA. V lost 7 bases and J lost 9; bases outside the gene matches: 9. CDR3 in DNA: TGTGCCAGCACCGGGAGCGGGGGGGCACCTGAGCAGTTCTTC. Translation: CASTGSGGAPEQFF.

J is TRBJ2-3 and V is TRBV7-2; 7 positions agree with TRBD1. The CDR3 is made up of 18 amino acids. V lost 4 bases and J lost 0; bases outside the gene matches: 13. CDR1 and CDR2 (germline): SGHTA, FQGNSA. DNA of the CDR3: TGTGCCAGCAGCTCCCCTTCGGGACAGATATACAGCACAGATACGCAGTATTTT. This codes for CASSSPSGQIYSTDTQYF.